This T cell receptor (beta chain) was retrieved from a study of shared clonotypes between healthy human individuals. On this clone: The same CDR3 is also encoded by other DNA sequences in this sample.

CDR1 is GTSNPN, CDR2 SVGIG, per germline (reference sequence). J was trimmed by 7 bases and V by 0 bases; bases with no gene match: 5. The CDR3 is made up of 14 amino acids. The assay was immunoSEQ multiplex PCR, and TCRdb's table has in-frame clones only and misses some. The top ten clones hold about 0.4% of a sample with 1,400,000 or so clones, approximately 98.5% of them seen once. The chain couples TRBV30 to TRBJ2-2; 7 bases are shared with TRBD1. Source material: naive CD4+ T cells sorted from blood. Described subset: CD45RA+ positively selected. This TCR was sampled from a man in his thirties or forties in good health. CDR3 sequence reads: CAWSVLQGSGELFF. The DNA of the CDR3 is TGTGCCTGGAGTGTACTACAGGGGAGCGGGGAGCTGTTTTTT. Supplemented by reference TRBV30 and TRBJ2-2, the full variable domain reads SQTIHQWPATLVQPVGSPLSLECTVEGTSNPNLYWYRQAAGRGLQLLFYSVGIGQISSEVPQNLSASRPQDRQFILSSKKLLLSDSGFYLCAWSVLQGSGELFFGEGSRLTVL.